Described below is a single T cell receptor beta chain sequence and its context. This sample is part of a study of T cells in localized non-small cell lung cancer. Clones were sequenced by immunoSEQ multiplex PCR, and TCRdb holds only the in-frame ones, with some missing. The sample holds around 25,000 clones, more than 85% seen once. The ends were cut back, 4 bases at V and 4 bases at J, with 17 bases in the middle. Germline V gene data show CDR1 as SGHAT and CDR2 as FQNNGV. There are 15 residues in the CDR3. V gene TRBV11-2 combines with J gene TRBJ2-7, with D possibly being TRBD2 (6 bases). This sequence originates from a man aged 35-75 years with stage III squamous cell lung carcinoma. The specimen comprised peripheral blood, sampled before any cancer treatment. In nucleotides, the CDR3 is TGTGCCAGCAGCTCCCCCCTAGGAGGGACTTACGAGCAGTACTTC. Its translation is CASSSPLGGTYEQYF.